These 17 T cell receptor beta chains originate from one sample sequenced in a study of identical twins. TCRdb reanalysed the 5' RACE reads using MiXCR and keeps one entry per CDR3 protein. The table shows some 1,600,000 distinct CDR3 sequences, with less than 40% occurring only once. The source material was cord blood. The receptors were sampled from a newborn girl in good health.

This sequence joins TRBV11-2 and TRBJ2-1; 10 nucleotides align to TRBD2. V trimming: 0 bases; J trimming: 9 bases; junction bases outside the gene matches: 2. The CDR3 runs to 14 residues. Germline CDR1 is SGHAT and CDR2 is FQNNGV. The CDR3 nucleotides are TGTGCCAGCAGCTTAGATCGGACTAGCGGTGAGCAGTTCTTC. Translating gives CASSLDRTSGEQFF.

The chain carries TRBV4-1 and TRBJ2-7; D may be TRBD1 (6 bases). Germline V CDR1 and CDR2: MGHRA, YSYEKL. This CDR3 is built from 14 residues. Trimming cost V 1 base and J 3 bases, with 10 bases left between them. CDR3 nucleotides: TGCGCCAGCAGCCAAGGAAAAGGGGGCTACGAGCAGTACTTC. This translates into CASSQGKGGYEQYF.

As for this clonotype: A junction end diverges from the germline sequence, so it may reflect a read error. The chain recombines TRBV20-1 with TRBJ2-7; TRBD1 agrees at 10 bases. Germline CDR1 reads DFQATT; CDR2 reads SNEGSKA (reference sequence). The CDR3 has 14 amino acids. Here the CDR3 DNA reads TGCAGTGCTAGAGATTGGGACAGGGGATACGGGCAGTACTTC. Its protein is CSARDWDRGYGQYF.

This clonotype was seen more than once but under ten times. The gene calls are TRBV4-1 and TRBJ1-2, with 10 bases fitting TRBD1. CDR1 MGHRA and CDR2 YSYEKL come from the germline V gene. V shed 3 bases, J shed 5 bases, and the junction held 9 bases outside the gene matches. This CDR3 spans 16 amino acids. As DNA, the CDR3 is TGCGCCAGCAGCCACCTCATCCCGGGACAGGGGTATGGCTACACCTTC. Its protein product is CASSHLIPGQGYGYTF.

This clonotype came up a few times. The chain employs TRBV10-3 and TRBJ2-3; TRBD1 matches at 8 bases. CDR3 size: 14 residues. CDR1 ENHRY and CDR2 SYGVKD come from the germline V gene. Trimming at V came to 5 bases and at J to 2 bases, leaving 3 bases not matched to a gene. The CDR3 nucleotides are TGTGCCATCAGTACGGACAGGGACACAGATACGCAGTATTTT. Encoded protein: CAISTDRDTDTQYF.

This clonotype turned up a few times. The rearrangement uses TRBV4-1 and TRBJ2-1; 10 nucleotides agree with TRBD2. CDR1 and CDR2 (germline): MGHRA, YSYEKL. This CDR3 has 17 amino acids. V trimming: 0 bases; J trimming: 7 bases; junction bases outside the gene matches: 9. The chain's CDR3 is CASSQDGASGSGNEQFF. The CDR3 nucleotides are TGCGCCAGCAGCCAAGATGGGGCTAGCGGGAGTGGTAATGAGCAGTTCTTC.

The chain has TRBV9 and TRBJ1-1; D call uncertain. Germline values: CDR1 SGDLS, CDR2 YYNGEE. The CDR3 runs to 15 residues. Trimming took 3 bases from V and 2 from J, leaving 14 bases between them. CDR3: CASSAGLFPNTEAFF. As DNA, the CDR3 is TGTGCCAGCAGCGCCGGACTCTTCCCAAACACTGAAGCTTTCTTT.

The chain uses TRBV6-2 or TRBV6-3 and TRBJ1-1; TRBD1 might be the D (5 bases). With 2 bases removed from V and 6 bases from J, the gap between germline ends came to 10 bases. The CDR3 covers 13 residues. Germline assignment: CDR1 MNHEY and CDR2 SVGEGT. The CDR3 is CASSYQGGAEAFF. DNA for the CDR3: TGTGCCAGCAGTTACCAGGGTGGCGCTGAAGCTTTCTTT.

This clonotype was recorded only once. V gene TRBV7-9 combines with J gene TRBJ2-1; 9 bases are a match to TRBD2. This CDR3 region has 16 residues. V dropped 5 bases and J dropped 3; count of bases not matched to a gene: 8. Per the germline V gene, CDR1 is SEHNR and CDR2 is FQNEAQ (reference sequence). The CDR3 bases are TGTGCCAGCAGCCTCTCCCGCGGGAGGGTCTACAATGAGCAGTTCTTC. Translation: CASSLSRGRVYNEQFF.

The chain links TRBV5-1 to TRBJ1-6; D remains ambiguous. The ends were cut back, 1 base at V and 10 bases at J, with 12 bases in the middle. This CDR3 spans 14 amino acids. CDR1 SGHRS and CDR2 YFSETQ come from the germline V gene. CDR3 sequence reads: CASSLTQSTSPLHF. CDR3 nucleotide sequence: TGCGCCAGCAGCTTGACACAGAGTACGTCACCCCTCCACTTT.

This clonotype was seen a few times. The chain carries TRBV20-1 and TRBJ1-5; 11 bases are a match to TRBD1. The CDR3 contains 17 residues. V was pared by 1 base and J by 1 base, with 6 bases of the junction left unmatched. Germline CDR1 reads DFQATT; CDR2 reads SNEGSKA (reference sequence). CDR3 region: CSARGRTGGWSNQPQHF. DNA of the CDR3: TGCAGTGCTAGAGGAAGGACAGGGGGCTGGAGCAATCAGCCCCAGCATTTT.

The chain joins TRBV25-1 to TRBJ1-4, with TRBD1 identical over 7 bases. Germline CDR1 is MGHDK and CDR2 is SYGVNS. CDR3 length equals 12 residues. Trimming took 4 bases from V and 14 from J; bases not matched to a gene: 7. The CDR3: CASSGPGQALFF. The CDR3 region has the DNA TGTGCCAGCAGTGGGCCCGGACAGGCGCTGTTTTTT.

This chain connects TRBV18 to TRBJ2-7; 7 bases map to TRBD1. The ends lost 3 bases at V and 3 bases at J; junction bases unmatched: 5. CDR3 length: 14 amino acids. Germline assignment: CDR1 KGHSH and CDR2 LQKENI. DNA of the CDR3: TGTGCCAGCTCACCGGGACAGACCGTCTACGAGCAGTACTTC. It specifies CASSPGQTVYEQYF.

This clonotype was found once. The chain has TRBV21-1 and TRBJ2-1; TRBD1 is the table's D call and was not checked against the DNA. TRBV21-1 corresponds to a pseudogene. The CDR3 loop spans 15 amino acids. DNA for the CDR3: TGTGCCAGCAGCAAATGGGGGGCCCCCTACAATGAGCAGTTCTTC. Protein sequence: CASSKWGAPYNEQFF.

The rearrangement links TRBV4-2 to TRBJ2-5, with 14 bases identical to TRBD2. The V gene's germline CDR1 is LGHNA and CDR2 YNFKEQ. With 3 bases clipped from V and 11 bases from J, the junction kept 14 bases outside the gene matches. This CDR3 spans 17 amino acids. The CDR3 DNA follows: TGTGCCAGCAGCCAGGTTGGGACTAGCGGGAGTAAAAGTGAGCAGTACTTC. Translation: CASSQVGTSGSKSEQYF.

The chain employs TRBV6-6 and TRBJ2-2, with TRBD1 identical over 10 bases. Germline loops: CDR1 MNHNY, CDR2 SVGAGI (reference sequence). The CDR3 covers 14 residues. Trimming removed 6 bases from V and 8 bases from J; junction bases left unmatched: 6. CDR3 in DNA: TGTGCCAGCAGCCCAGACAGGGGGCCTGGGGAGCTGTTTTTT. It yields the protein CASSPDRGPGELFF.

This chain links TRBV20-1 with TRBJ2-1, with 9 bases that match TRBD2. The V and J ends lost 6 bases and 0 bases, in that order; junction bases with no gene match: 30. CDR3 size: 23 residues. Looked up from germline, CDR1 is DFQATT and CDR2 is SNEGSKA (reference sequence). CDR3 protein: CSAVSRGLAYSMWPRSSYNEQFF. The DNA for the CDR3 is TGCAGTGCCGTATCCAGAGGACTAGCGTACTCTATGTGGCCTCGAAGCTCCTACAATGAGCAGTTCTTC.